This TCR beta chain was recorded in a study of blood T cell repertoires in COVID-19. Study context: Acute-phase and convalescent COVID-19 samples originated in the United States, Italy and Spain.

Germline V gene data show CDR1 as MDHEN and CDR2 as SYDVKM. Germline trimming cut 5 bases from V and 6 bases from J; bases unmatched to any gene: 3. This CDR3 has 13 residues. Per the authors' pipeline: Amplification from reference gene primers served as the basis for estimated nucleated cell counts. Profiling relied on immunoSEQ multiplex PCR, and the TCRdb table lists in-frame clones only, not all of them. V, J and clone size derive from that table, while D and trimming were established from the DNA sequence. Here the sample spans just over 650,000 clones, about 87% being singletons. J is TRBJ2-2 and V is TRBV28; TRBD2 matches at 7 bases. This receptor was identified in a woman aged 18-35 years with acute or convalescent COVID-19. Input material: peripheral blood. The CDR3 coding sequence is TGTGCCAGCAGTATAGGACTAGCCGGGGAGCTGTTTTTT. Residues: CASSIGLAGELFF.